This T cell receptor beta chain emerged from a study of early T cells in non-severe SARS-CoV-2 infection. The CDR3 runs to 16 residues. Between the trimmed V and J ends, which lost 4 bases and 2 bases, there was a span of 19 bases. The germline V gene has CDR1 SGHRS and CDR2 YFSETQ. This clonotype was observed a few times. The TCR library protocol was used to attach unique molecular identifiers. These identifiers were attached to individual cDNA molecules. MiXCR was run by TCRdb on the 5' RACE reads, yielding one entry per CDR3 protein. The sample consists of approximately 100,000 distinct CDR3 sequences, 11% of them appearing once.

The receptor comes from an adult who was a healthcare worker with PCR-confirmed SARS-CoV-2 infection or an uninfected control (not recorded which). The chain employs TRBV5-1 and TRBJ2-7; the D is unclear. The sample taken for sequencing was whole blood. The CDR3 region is CASSASGSARPYEQYF. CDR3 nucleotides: TGCGCCAGCAGCGCCTCCGGGTCAGCCAGGCCCTACGAGCAGTACTTC.